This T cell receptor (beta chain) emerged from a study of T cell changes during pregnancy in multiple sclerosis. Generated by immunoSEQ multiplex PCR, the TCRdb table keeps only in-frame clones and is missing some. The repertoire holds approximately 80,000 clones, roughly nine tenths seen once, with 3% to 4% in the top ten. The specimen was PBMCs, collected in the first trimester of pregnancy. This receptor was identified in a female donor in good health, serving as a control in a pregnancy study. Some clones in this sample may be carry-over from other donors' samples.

The CDR3 coding sequence is TGTGCCAGCAGCCCCGGACTAGCGGGAGGGCCAGGGGAGACCCAGTACTTC. It specifies CASSPGLAGGPGETQYF. This rearrangement joins TRBV9 to TRBJ2-5; 15 bases are a match to TRBD2. This CDR3 has 17 residues. The J segment lost 5 bases and the V segment lost 4 bases, leaving 9 bases of the junction unmatched. Germline-derived CDR1 and CDR2 are SGDLS and YYNGEE.